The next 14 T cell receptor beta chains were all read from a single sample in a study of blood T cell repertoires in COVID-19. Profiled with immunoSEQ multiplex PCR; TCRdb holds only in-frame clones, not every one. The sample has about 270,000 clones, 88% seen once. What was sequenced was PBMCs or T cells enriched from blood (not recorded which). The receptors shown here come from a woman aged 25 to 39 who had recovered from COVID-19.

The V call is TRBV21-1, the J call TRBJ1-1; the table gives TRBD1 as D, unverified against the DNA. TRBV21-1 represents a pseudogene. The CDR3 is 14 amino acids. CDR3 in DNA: TGTGCCAGCAGCAAATCTCCAGGCCGGACTGAAGCTTTCTTT. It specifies CASSKSPGRTEAFF.

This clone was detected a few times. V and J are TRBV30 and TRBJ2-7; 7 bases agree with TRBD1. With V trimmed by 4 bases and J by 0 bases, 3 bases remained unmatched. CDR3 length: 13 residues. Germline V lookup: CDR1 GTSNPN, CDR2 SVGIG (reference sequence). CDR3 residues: CAWKGQFSYEQYF. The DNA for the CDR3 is TGTGCCTGGAAGGGACAGTTCTCCTACGAGCAGTACTTC.

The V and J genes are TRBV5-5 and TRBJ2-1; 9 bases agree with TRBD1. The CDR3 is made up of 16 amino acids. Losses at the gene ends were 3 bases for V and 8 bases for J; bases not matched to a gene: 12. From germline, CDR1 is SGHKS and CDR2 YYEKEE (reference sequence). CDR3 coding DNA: TGTGCCAGCAGCTATGGTTTGGGACAGGGAGGGGATGAGCAGTTCTTC. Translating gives CASSYGLGQGGDEQFF.

As DNA, the CDR3 is TGTGCCAGCAGCTTCGGGGGGACGGAAAAACTGTTTTTT. Amino acid sequence: CASSFGGTEKLFF. The chain carries TRBV5-8 and TRBJ1-4; tentative D call: TRBD1 (5 bases). The germline gives CDR1 SGHTS, CDR2 YDEGEE. Trimming removed 2 bases from V and 8 bases from J, with 10 bases in between. There are 13 residues in the CDR3. Together with reference TRBV5-8 and TRBJ1-4, the CDR3 gives the full variable domain: EAGVTQSPTHLIKTRGQQATLRCSPISGHTSVYWYQQALGLGLQFLLWYDEGEERNRGNFPPRFSGRQFPNYSSELNVNALELEDSALYLCASSFGGTEKLFFGSGTQLSVL.

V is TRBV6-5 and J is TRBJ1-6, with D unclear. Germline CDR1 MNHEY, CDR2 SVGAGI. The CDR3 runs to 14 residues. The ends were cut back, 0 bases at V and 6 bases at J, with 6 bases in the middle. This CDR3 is CASSYSASNSPLHF. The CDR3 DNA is TGTGCCAGCAGTTACTCGGCCTCTAATTCACCCCTCCACTTT.

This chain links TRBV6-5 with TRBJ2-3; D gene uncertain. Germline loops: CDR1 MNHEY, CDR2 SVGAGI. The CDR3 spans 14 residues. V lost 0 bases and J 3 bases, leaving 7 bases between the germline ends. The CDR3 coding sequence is TGTGCCAGCAGTTACTCGGCCGGGACAGATACGCAGTATTTT. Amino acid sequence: CASSYSAGTDTQYF.

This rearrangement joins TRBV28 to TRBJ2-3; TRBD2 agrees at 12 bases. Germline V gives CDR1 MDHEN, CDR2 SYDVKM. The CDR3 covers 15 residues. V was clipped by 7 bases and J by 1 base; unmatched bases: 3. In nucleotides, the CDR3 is TGTGCCAGCACCCGACTAGCGGGGGGCACAGATACGCAGTATTTT. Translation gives CASTRLAGGTDTQYF. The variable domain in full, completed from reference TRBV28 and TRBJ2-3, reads DVKVTQSSRYLVKRTGEKVFLECVQDMDHENMFWYRQDPGLGLRLIYFSYDVKMKEKGDIPEGYSVSREKKERFSLILESASTNQTSMYLCASTRLAGGTDTQYFGPGTRLTVL.

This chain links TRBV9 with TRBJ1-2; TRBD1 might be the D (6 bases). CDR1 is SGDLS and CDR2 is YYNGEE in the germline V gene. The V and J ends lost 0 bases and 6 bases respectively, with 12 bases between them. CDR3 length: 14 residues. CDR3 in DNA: TGTGCCAGCAGCGTAGGCGATGGACAGCATGGCTACACCTTC. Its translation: CASSVGDGQHGYTF.

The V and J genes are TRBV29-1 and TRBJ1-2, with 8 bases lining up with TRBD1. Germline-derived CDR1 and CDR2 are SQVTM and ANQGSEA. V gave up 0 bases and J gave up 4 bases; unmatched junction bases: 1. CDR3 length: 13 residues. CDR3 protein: CSVEEGQVYGYTF. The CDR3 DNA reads TGCAGCGTTGAAGAGGGACAGGTCTATGGCTACACCTTC.

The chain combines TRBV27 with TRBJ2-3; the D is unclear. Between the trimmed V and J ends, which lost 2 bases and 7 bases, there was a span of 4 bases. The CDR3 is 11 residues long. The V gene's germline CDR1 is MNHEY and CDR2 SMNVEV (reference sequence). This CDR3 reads CASSLLNTQYF. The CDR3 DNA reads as TGTGCCAGCAGTTTACTAAATACGCAGTATTTT.

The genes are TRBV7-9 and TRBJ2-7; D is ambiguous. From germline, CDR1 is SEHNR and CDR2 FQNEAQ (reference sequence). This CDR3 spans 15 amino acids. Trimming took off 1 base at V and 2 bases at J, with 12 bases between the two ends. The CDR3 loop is CASSLGGPGAYEQYF. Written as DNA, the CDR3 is TGTGCCAGCAGCTTAGGTGGGCCCGGCGCCTACGAGCAGTACTTC.

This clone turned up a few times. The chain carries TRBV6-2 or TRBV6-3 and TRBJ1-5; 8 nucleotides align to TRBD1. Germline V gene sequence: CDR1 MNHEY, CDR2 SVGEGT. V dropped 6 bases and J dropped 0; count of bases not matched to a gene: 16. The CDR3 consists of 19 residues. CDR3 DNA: TGTGCCAGCAGCCCTATTGGACAGGGTTTGGTGTATAGCAATCAGCCCCAGCATTTT. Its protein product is CASSPIGQGLVYSNQPQHF.

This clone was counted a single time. CDR3 in amino acids: CASSLVGGGFSNGYEQYF. The CDR3 bases are TGTGCCAGCAGCTTAGTAGGAGGTGGTTTCAGCAACGGTTACGAGCAGTACTTC. This chain uses TRBV7-2 with TRBJ2-7, with D possibly being TRBD2 (5 bases). Germline CDR1 SGHTA, CDR2 FQGNSA. The V end lost 1 base, the J end lost 4 bases, and 23 bases lay between the germline ends. The CDR3 consists of 18 residues.

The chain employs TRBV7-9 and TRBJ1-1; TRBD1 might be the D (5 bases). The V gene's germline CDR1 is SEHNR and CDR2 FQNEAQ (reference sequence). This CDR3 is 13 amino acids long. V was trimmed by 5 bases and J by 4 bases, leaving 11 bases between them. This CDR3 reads CASSKQEGTEAFF. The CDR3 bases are TGTGCCAGCAGCAAACAGGAGGGCACTGAAGCTTTCTTT.